A selection of T cell receptor beta chains follows, all from one sample in a study of T cells in Graves' hyperthyroidism and ophthalmopathy. TCRdb itself ran the multiplex PCR reads through MiXCR, one entry per CDR3 protein. The sample has roughly 630,000 distinct CDR3 sequences, 15% to 17% seen once; the top ten hold roughly 7.3%. Sequencing input: blood. Receptor source: a woman aged 25-40 years with Graves' hyperthyroidism. Both conserved end residues are trimmed from each CDR3.

TRBV28	15	TRBJ1-5	ASSLSGSGQNNQPQH
TRBV4-3	11	TRBJ2-2	ASSQVQVGELF
TRBV6-6	11	TRBJ1-1	ASSYSVLGEAF
TRBV27	9	TRBJ2-1	ATRRVNEQF
TRBV5-6	11	TRBJ2-7	ASSFWRFYEQY
TRBV19	14	TRBJ1-2	ASSRRGGAHNYGYT
TRBV5-1	12	TRBJ2-3	ASSFGAGSDTQY
TRBV27	12	TRBJ1-1	ASSLGLGLTEAF
TRBV5-1	17	TRBJ2-1	ASSSTGRGGFSSHNEQF
TRBV30	10	TRBJ2-1	AASGSGDEQF
TRBV30	13	TRBJ2-3	AWSVPGAFTDTQY
TRBV6-1	11	TRBJ2-7	ASSRGIGDEQY
TRBV9	15	TRBJ2-1	ASSVVGAGASYNEQF
TRBV11-2	11	TRBJ1-4	ASSPGVEEKLF
TRBV7-9	14	TRBJ2-3	ASSLAETSVKDTQY
TRBV18	11	TRBJ2-2	ASAGTTPGELF
TRBV30	13	TRBJ2-1	AWSVNGRLGNEQF
TRBV11-2	14	TRBJ2-7	ASSPLYGTGDYEQY
TRBV5-1	21	TRBJ2-3	ASSQDRPTLGLAGGPWTYTQY
TRBV12-3/TRBV12-4	12	TRBJ2-1	ASKPSGIDGEQF
TRBV14	15	TRBJ2-7	ASSHPGLAGGAYEQY
TRBV3-1	11	TRBJ2-7	ASSQVFFFEQY